This entry is about one T cell receptor (beta chain). In the original processing: Nucleated cell counts were estimated from reference gene primer amplification. Method: immunoSEQ multiplex PCR; TCRdb's copy keeps in-frame clones and lacks some. V and J calls and clone size come straight from that table; D and trimming were deduced from the DNA. The repertoire holds around 250,000 clones, with roughly 85% as singletons. Germline CDR1 and CDR2: KGHDR and SFDVKD. J gave up 5 bases and V 11 bases, and 12 bases lay outside the gene matches. This CDR3 region has 15 residues. The data derive from a study of blood T cell repertoires in COVID-19. Study background: COVID-19 samples, acute and convalescent, were from the United States, Italy and Spain. In each case, the material was cDNA or gDNA derived from T cells, B-cell-depleted T cells, or PBMCs.

Specimen: peripheral blood. This TCR came from a man in his 60s who had recovered from COVID-19. The chain couples TRBV24-1 to TRBJ2-2; 8 nucleotides match TRBD1. CDR3 DNA sequence: TGTGCCATCAAACCCGGACAGGGTCGAACCGGGGAGCTGTTTTTT. Protein: CAIKPGQGRTGELFF.